Shown below are 3 T cell receptor beta chains from a single sample sequenced in a study of regulatory T cells in long-lasting Graves disease (dated by TCRdb to the early 2020s). The library was obtained by multiplex PCR. The sequencer was an Illumina HiSeq 4000. TCR beta libraries were built with iRepertoire HTBI primers and Arm-PCR amplification of CDR3 regions. TCRdb itself trimmed the public reads at Q25 with fastp, ran MiXCR and retained productive beta chains. Rows are unified per CDR3 protein, each entry keeping the most common DNA and genes. Within this sample are under 500,000 distinct CDR3 sequences, with about 20% of them counted one time only. Around 20% of the sample lies in the top ten. The time point label for this specimen denotes: persistent/refractory GD, antithyroid drugs over 5 years with positive TRAb. For both TCR sequencing and RNA sequencing, RNA was extracted from PBMCs in TRIzol.

Sequenced material: peripheral blood mononuclear cells (PBMCs), taken when the disease was refractory, from a patient treated with antithyroid drugs. The receptors stem from a female donor with Graves disease.

This clonotype was detected many times. The chain links TRBV6-1 to TRBJ2-5, with 7 positions matching TRBD1. CDR3 size: 13 residues. V was clipped by 6 bases and J by 7 bases; unmatched bases: 8. Germline lookup yields CDR1 MNHNS and CDR2 SASEGT. DNA of the CDR3: TGTGCCAGCAGCTGGGGACAGATGGGGACCCAGTACTTC. It yields the protein CASSWGQMGTQYF.

The J gene is TRBJ2-6, the V gene TRBV7-9; 11 bases are a match to TRBD1. The germline V gene encodes CDR1 SEHNR and CDR2 FQNEAQ (reference sequence). The CDR3 length is 17 residues. With V trimmed by 11 bases and J by 0 bases, 9 bases remained unmatched. The CDR3 DNA reads TGTGCCTCCTCCCCGGGACAGGGGGGCTCTGGGGCCAACGTCCTGACTTTC. Its protein product is CASSPGQGGSGANVLTF.

The chain links TRBV20-1 to TRBJ1-1; possible D gene TRBD1, 5 bases. The CDR3 loop spans 13 amino acids. Germline V gene data show CDR1 as DFQATT and CDR2 as SNEGSKA (reference sequence). V was shortened by 3 bases and J by 0 bases, with 8 bases between the two germline ends. The CDR3 sequence: CSARVGVNTEAFF. The CDR3 DNA sequence: TGCAGTGCTAGGGTAGGGGTGAACACTGAAGCTTTCTTT.